These T cell receptor beta chains were read from a single sample in a study of beta chain features in type 1 diabetes. Measured with immunoSEQ multiplex PCR; TCRdb has only the in-frame clones, and not every one. The table has nearly 700,000 clones, around an eighth seen once. Sample: naive CD4+ T cells from blood. The receptors here all came from a young man with type 1 diabetes. Both conserved end residues are part of each CDR3. The order of the fields is D gene, J gene, V gene, clone size, CDR3 protein, CDR3 DNA. The D gene is left open where the match is weak. Only part of the rows carry a size: once, few, many, or a class if the clone is expanded.

TRBD1	TRBJ2-7	TRBV5-1	few	CASARRDRGGYEQYF	TGCGCCAGCGCTCGGCGGGACAGGGGAGGCTACGAGCAGTACTTC
-	TRBJ2-2	TRBV7-3	-	CASSLYPEGTGELFF	TGTGCCAGCAGCTTATACCCGGAGGGCACCGGGGAGCTGTTTTTT
-	TRBJ1-1	TRBV27	few	CASSKGDLNTEAFF	TGTGCCAGCAGCAAGGGGGACTTGAACACTGAAGCTTTCTTT
TRBD1	TRBJ1-1	TRBV4-1	few	CASSHTRDRVNTEAFF	TGCGCCAGCAGCCACACTAGAGACAGGGTGAACACTGAAGCTTTCTTT
-	TRBJ2-7	TRBV11-2	-	CASSPDRYEQYF	TGTGCCAGCAGCCCGGACCGCTACGAGCAGTACTTC
-	TRBJ2-1	TRBV9	-	CASSWGVDSYNEQFF	TGTGCCAGCAGCTGGGGGGTAGACTCCTACAATGAGCAGTTCTTC
-	TRBJ1-1	TRBV7-2	-	CASSPRGGTEAFF	TGTGCCAGCAGCCCCCGGGGAGGCACTGAAGCTTTCTTT
-	TRBJ2-7	TRBV18	-	CASSPREGTYYEQYF	TGTGCCAGCTCACCCCGTGAGGGGACTTACTACGAGCAGTACTTC
TRBD1	TRBJ2-4	TRBV15	-	CATSRETGTGKNIQYF	TGTGCCACCAGCAGAGAGACGGGGACAGGGAAAAACATTCAGTACTTC
-	TRBJ2-3	TRBV21-1	-	CASSQGWRGVEYF	TGTGCCAGCAGCCAGGGGTGGCGGGGTGTCGAGTATTTT
TRBD1	TRBJ1-6	TRBV5-1	-	CASSWYTGQGSSPLHF	TGCGCCAGCAGCTGGTACACGGGACAGGGCTCATCACCCCTCCACTTT
-	TRBJ1-1	TRBV30	few	CAWTAGGTEAFF	TGTGCCTGGACAGCCGGAGGCACTGAAGCTTTCTTT
-	TRBJ1-2	TRBV7-9	-	CATATQGENYGYTF	TGTGCCACTGCCACACAGGGAGAGAACTATGGCTACACCTTC
-	TRBJ1-4	TRBV18	-	CASSPPSAGSEKLFF	TGTGCCAGCTCCCCCCCCTCAGCTGGGAGTGAAAAACTGTTTTTT
TRBD1	TRBJ1-2	TRBV30	many	CAWSVTGDGYTF	TGTGCCTGGAGTGTAACAGGGGATGGCTACACCTTC
-	TRBJ2-3	TRBV5-6	few	CASSYGGPVTDTQYF	TGTGCCAGCAGCTACGGTGGGCCGGTCACAGATACGCAGTATTTT
-	TRBJ2-7	TRBV11-2	-	CASSLEYEQYF	TGTGCCAGCAGCTTGGAATACGAGCAGTACTTC
TRBD2	TRBJ2-5	TRBV5-1	-	CASSPGQASGGLSLETQYF	TGCGCCAGCAGCCCCGGGCAGGCTAGCGGGGGCCTCTCCCTGGAGACCCAGTACTTC
-	TRBJ2-3	TRBV25-1	-	CASSRRQGSVVTQYF	TGTGCCAGCAGTCGGAGGCAGGGATCGGTAGTTACGCAGTATTTT
TRBD2	TRBJ2-1	TRBV30	-	CAWDALEGEGYNEQFF	TGTGCCTGGGATGCCCTCGAAGGGGAGGGTTACAATGAGCAGTTCTTC
-	TRBJ2-7	TRBV30	few	CAWSSPGRSLFSGEQYF	TGTGCCTGGAGTTCCCCGGGCCGGAGCCTCTTCTCGGGGGAGCAGTACTTC
-	TRBJ2-1	TRBV6-6	few	CASRSVTRVWGNEQFF	TGTGCCAGCCGATCGGTAACCAGGGTATGGGGCAATGAGCAGTTCTTC
-	TRBJ1-1	TRBV6-5	few	CASSYFAGDTEAFF	TGTGCCAGCAGTTACTTCGCAGGGGACACTGAAGCTTTCTTT
-	TRBJ2-3	TRBV6-5	-	CASSYSTSTDTQYF	TGTGCCAGCAGTTACTCGACTAGCACAGATACGCAGTATTTT
-	TRBJ2-1	TRBV30	-	CAWRSGAAYNEQFF	TGTGCCTGGAGGTCTGGAGCGGCCTACAATGAGCAGTTCTTC
TRBD2	TRBJ2-5	TRBV10-3	-	CAISGLAGGETQYF	TGTGCCATCAGTGGTCTAGCGGGGGGAGAGACCCAGTACTTC
-	TRBJ2-7	TRBV4-1	few	CASSRTTGTSSYEQYF	TGCGCCAGCAGCCGGACAACAGGGACCTCTTCCTACGAGCAGTACTTC
-	TRBJ1-2	TRBV6-1	few	CASTDGPSNYGYTF	TGTGCCAGCACCGACGGGCCTTCTAACTATGGCTACACCTTC
TRBD1	TRBJ1-2	TRBV28	few	CASTSTGDYGYTF	TGTGCCAGCACCTCGACAGGGGACTATGGCTACACCTTC
-	TRBJ1-1	TRBV19	few	CASSIGTTEAFF	TGTGCCAGTAGTATAGGAACAACTGAAGCTTTCTTT
-	TRBJ1-5	TRBV30	few	CAWGLTTGGPQHF	TGTGCCTGGGGCCTTACCACCGGTGGGCCCCAGCATTTT
-	TRBJ2-7	TRBV29-1	-	CSVSGRTYEQYF	TGCAGCGTCTCCGGACGGACCTACGAGCAGTACTTC
TRBD1	TRBJ1-3	TRBV2	few	CASRDRASGNTIYF	TGTGCCAGCAGGGACAGGGCCTCTGGAAACACCATATATTTT
-	TRBJ1-4	TRBV6-5	-	CASKEATNEKLFF	TGTGCCAGCAAGGAGGCAACTAATGAAAAACTGTTTTTT
-	TRBJ1-4	TRBV15	-	CATSRDEAWAEKLFF	TGTGCCACCAGCAGAGATGAGGCCTGGGCTGAAAAACTGTTTTTT
-	TRBJ2-2	TRBV6-1	few	CASSEPGNTGELFF	TGTGCCAGCAGTGAACCAGGGAACACCGGGGAGCTGTTTTTT
-	TRBJ1-1	TRBV6-5	few	CASSTGRDTEAFF	TGTGCCAGCAGTACGGGCCGGGATACTGAAGCTTTCTTT
-	TRBJ2-7	TRBV30	few	CAWSERGKQYF	TGTGCCTGGAGTGAGAGGGGAAAGCAGTACTTC
-	TRBJ2-7	TRBV7-9	few	CASSLSAAGSYEQYF	TGTGCCAGCAGCTTGAGTGCGGCGGGGTCCTACGAGCAGTACTTC
-	TRBJ1-6	TRBV27	-	CASSFAGTNSPLHF	TGTGCCAGCAGTTTTGCAGGGACGAATTCACCCCTCCACTTT
TRBD1	TRBJ2-3	TRBV4-1	few	CASSSRRGDRGQHTQYF	TGCGCCAGTAGCAGTCGGAGGGGGGACAGGGGGCAGCATACGCAGTATTTT
-	TRBJ1-5	TRBV2	few	CASRFQGPQPQHF	TGTGCCAGCCGATTTCAGGGCCCTCAGCCCCAGCATTTT
-	TRBJ2-2	TRBV7-9	-	CASSLAWIGELFF	TGTGCCAGCAGCTTAGCTTGGATCGGGGAGCTGTTTTTT
TRBD1	TRBJ2-7	TRBV6-1	few	CASTGTGGASYEQYF	TGTGCCAGCACCGGGACAGGGGGCGCGTCCTACGAGCAGTACTTC
TRBD1	TRBJ1-1	TRBV6-6	few	CASSASTGRAEAFF	TGTGCCAGCAGTGCCTCGACAGGGAGGGCTGAAGCTTTCTTT
-	TRBJ1-5	TRBV2	-	CANRQDSNQPQHF	TGTGCCAACAGACAGGATAGCAATCAGCCCCAGCATTTT
-	TRBJ1-1	TRBV10-3	few	CAISDGPAEAFF	TGTGCCATCAGTGATGGGCCAGCTGAAGCTTTCTTT
TRBD1	TRBJ1-5	TRBV5-6	-	CASSLSLTGQQPQHF	TGTGCCAGCAGCTTGAGTCTGACAGGGCAACAGCCCCAGCATTTT
-	TRBJ2-1	TRBV9	-	CASSAQRGTALYNEQFF	TGTGCCAGCAGCGCCCAGCGGGGGACAGCGTTATACAATGAGCAGTTCTTC
-	TRBJ1-2	TRBV30	-	CAWTTPQAGNYGYTF	TGTGCCTGGACCACACCTCAGGCAGGAAACTATGGCTACACCTTC
-	TRBJ2-1	TRBV7-8	few	CASSFGLAPPWNEQFF	TGTGCCAGCAGCTTCGGCCTAGCGCCCCCGTGGAATGAGCAGTTCTTC
-	TRBJ2-7	TRBV2	few	CASKRQGKREQYF	TGTGCCAGCAAAAGGCAGGGGAAGCGGGAGCAGTACTTC
-	TRBJ1-1	TRBV29-1	-	CSVVAGAQDTEAFF	TGCAGCGTTGTTGCGGGCGCTCAGGACACTGAAGCTTTCTTT
-	TRBJ1-2	TRBV27	few	CASSFDGYGYTF	TGTGCCAGCAGTTTCGACGGCTATGGCTACACCTTC
-	TRBJ1-2	TRBV19	-	CASSPRVVADYGYTF	TGTGCCAGTAGTCCCAGGGTGGTGGCGGACTATGGCTACACCTTC
TRBD1	TRBJ2-7	TRBV18	few	CASSPTTGVFEQYF	TGTGCCAGCTCACCGACGACAGGGGTCTTTGAGCAGTACTTC
TRBD1	TRBJ1-4	TRBV5-1	-	CASSLQGADEKLFF	TGCGCCAGCAGCTTACAGGGGGCGGATGAAAAACTGTTTTTT
-	TRBJ2-2	TRBV28	few	CASGYRDTGELFF	TGTGCCAGCGGATACAGGGACACCGGGGAGCTGTTTTTT
-	TRBJ1-4	TRBV6-5	few	CASSYSTGNNEKLFF	TGTGCCAGCAGTTACTCCACAGGGAATAATGAAAAACTGTTTTTT
-	TRBJ2-5	TRBV29-1	-	CSVRGHLTQETQYF	TGCAGCGTGCGGGGACACCTGACCCAAGAGACCCAGTACTTC